A single sample gave rise to the 18 T cell receptor beta chains below, sequenced in a study of type 1 regulatory T cells. TCRdb re-derived calls from the reads in MiXCR, one entry per CDR3 protein. This table has over 55,000 distinct CDR3 sequences, approximately 50% appearing once. The antigens for these receptors are not known. The material sequenced was cultured non-Tr1 T cells, either the whole culture or a sorted T cell fraction (not recorded which). The origin of the receptors is a human donor in good health.

The gene calls are TRBV5-4 and TRBJ1-4; D unresolved. The CDR3 spans 15 residues. CDR1 and CDR2 from the germline V gene are SGHNT and YYREEE (reference sequence). Trimming stripped 4 bases from V and 10 bases from J, with 20 bases between. The CDR3, as DNA: TGTGCCAGCAGCCCAGGTGGGGTGAGAAGGAGAAAACTGTTTTTT. Its translation is CASSPGGVRRRKLFF.

The CDR3, as DNA: TGTGCCAGCAGCTCCGGACTAGCGGGGGCAACAGATACGCAGTATTTT. Protein sequence: CASSSGLAGATDTQYF. The rearrangement links TRBV7-3 to TRBJ2-3; 13 bases agree with TRBD2. This CDR3 spans 16 amino acids. The J segment lost 3 bases and the V segment lost 4 bases, leaving 4 bases of the junction unmatched. From germline, CDR1 is SGHTA and CDR2 FQGTGA.

Details on this clonotype: One junction end does not reproduce the germline sequence, and a read error may be involved. The chain links TRBV6-1 to TRBJ1-2, with D tentatively TRBD1 (5 bases). The CDR3 has 16 amino acids. Germline V gene data show CDR1 as MNHNS and CDR2 as SASEGT. The CDR3 is CASSEGWDHPGYGYTF. The CDR3 DNA follows: TGTGCCAGTAGTGAAGGATGGGACCACCCGGGGTATGGCTACACCTTC.

The chain couples TRBV16 to TRBJ1-2, with D maybe TRBD1 (6 bases). The V end lost 7 bases, the J end lost 4 bases, and 16 bases lay between the germline ends. The CDR3 covers 14 residues. Germline V gene sequence: CDR1 KGHSY, CDR2 FQNENV. The CDR3 protein is CASTTRIGGYGYTF. The CDR3 bases are TGTGCCAGCACCACGAGGATAGGGGGCTATGGCTACACCTTC.

This clonotype was recorded a few times. The J gene is TRBJ1-5, the V gene TRBV20-1; 7 positions agree with TRBD1. The germline CDR1 and CDR2 sequences are DFQATT and SNEGSKA (reference sequence). The CDR3 runs 12 residues. V dropped 5 bases and J dropped 2; count of bases not matched to a gene: 0. CDR3 residues: CSAGQGNQPQHF. CDR3 DNA: TGCAGTGCTGGACAGGGCAATCAGCCCCAGCATTTT.

CDR3 in DNA: TGTGCCAGCAGAAACAGGGTGAAAGCTTTCTTT. Residues: CASRNRVKAFF. The V gene is TRBV6-2 or TRBV6-3, the J gene TRBJ1-1; D may be TRBD1 (6 bases). Trimming pared 6 bases from V and 9 bases from J, leaving 11 bases between. The CDR3 spans 11 residues. Germline assignment: CDR1 MNHEY and CDR2 SVGEGT.

V usage is TRBV5-4 and J usage is TRBJ2-2; TRBD2 matches 15 bases. The CDR3 totals 19 residues. V gave up 4 bases and J gave up 2 bases; unmatched junction bases: 9. Germline V CDR1 and CDR2: SGHNT, YYREEE (reference sequence). This chain's CDR3 is CASSPGLAGGSLNTGELFF. Here the CDR3 DNA reads TGTGCCAGCAGCCCCGGACTAGCGGGGGGGTCCCTTAACACCGGGGAGCTGTTTTTT.

In its sample, this clonotype was seen a few times. The chain uses TRBV6-6 and TRBJ2-7; 8 bases align to TRBD1. V dropped 5 bases and J dropped 2; count of bases not matched to a gene: 8. Germline-derived CDR1 and CDR2 are MNHNY and SVGAGI (reference sequence). The CDR3 is 15 amino acids. This chain's CDR3 is CASSQNSGGPYEQYF. For the CDR3, the DNA is TGTGCCAGCAGTCAGAATTCAGGGGGCCCCTACGAGCAGTACTTC.

The rearrangement links TRBV5-1 to TRBJ2-4, with D perhaps matching TRBD1 (5 bases). This CDR3 spans 15 amino acids. The V end was cut by 1 base, the J end by 8 bases, with 16 bases between. The germline V gene encodes CDR1 SGHRS and CDR2 YFSETQ. CDR3 loop: CASSLSAGLIDIQYF. The CDR3 nucleotides are TGCGCCAGCAGCTTGTCTGCAGGGTTGATAGACATTCAGTACTTC.

This chain uses TRBV20-1 with TRBJ2-3, with TRBD2 matching over 9 bases. Germline values: CDR1 DFQATT, CDR2 SNEGSKA (reference sequence). This CDR3 spans 16 amino acids. Germline trimming cut 6 bases from V and 2 bases from J; bases unmatched to any gene: 12. The CDR3 coding sequence is TGCAGTGCCGGACACGAGCGGGGGGCCGTCACAGATACGCAGTATTTT. Encoded protein: CSAGHERGAVTDTQYF.

In regard to this clonotype: This clone may be a read error of a much larger clone one base away. The chain recombines TRBV11-2 with TRBJ1-5; D gene unclear. Germline CDR1 reads SGHAT; CDR2 reads FQNNGV. V was trimmed by 4 bases and J by 6 bases, leaving 10 bases between them. This CDR3 is 13 amino acids long. CDR3: CASSSERGQPQHF. DNA for the CDR3: TGTGCCAGCAGCTCAGAACGAGGTCAGCCCCAGCATTTT.

This clonotype was observed a few times. The rearrangement uses TRBV12-5 and TRBJ2-1; tentatively, D is TRBD1 or TRBD2 (5 bases each). This CDR3 comprises 16 residues. Germline V lookup: CDR1 LGHNT, CDR2 FRNRAP. The V gene lost 5 bases and the J gene lost 6 bases, with 20 bases spanning the gap. The CDR3 coding sequence is TGTGCTAGTGGTGGGGCCCGAGGGAGTGAAGGCAATGAGCAGTTCTTC. It is translated as CASGGARGSEGNEQFF.

Comments on this clonotype: This may come from a read error, since a much larger clone is one base off. The CDR3 protein is CSARKHLGGRSYNEQFF. The DNA for the CDR3 is TGCAGTGCTAGAAAACACTTGGGGGGGCGCTCCTACAATGAGCAGTTCTTC. The V and J genes are TRBV20-1 and TRBJ2-1; D may be TRBD2 (7 bases). The CDR3 has 17 residues. V was trimmed by 2 bases and J by 0 bases, leaving 17 bases between them. Germline-derived CDR1 and CDR2 are DFQATT and SNEGSKA (reference sequence).

This clonotype was detected only once. The V call is TRBV6-2 or TRBV6-3, the J call TRBJ2-3; D unclear. The germline V and J ends were trimmed by 2 bases and 0 bases, with 9 bases remaining between them. This CDR3 has 15 amino acids. Germline V gene sequence: CDR1 MNHEY, CDR2 SVGEGT. The CDR3 loop is CASSYKYLSTDTQYF. In DNA, the CDR3 is TGTGCCAGCAGTTACAAATACCTAAGCACAGATACGCAGTATTTT.

This chain links TRBV4-1 with TRBJ1-3; D not certain. This CDR3 contains 17 residues. V gave up 4 bases and J gave up 0 bases, with 16 bases separating them. Germline V CDR1 and CDR2: MGHRA, YSYEKL. The CDR3 is CASSLFTQKSSGNTIYF. The CDR3 nucleotides read TGCGCCAGCAGCCTTTTCACACAGAAGAGCTCTGGAAACACCATATATTTT.

This clonotype was counted only a few times. The CDR3 region is CASSLGRDWEKLFF. The CDR3 bases are TGTGCCAGCAGCTTAGGCAGGGACTGGGAAAAACTGTTTTTT. The V and J genes are TRBV7-8 and TRBJ1-4; possibly TRBD1 for D (5 bases). The germline V and J ends were trimmed by 1 base and 8 bases, with 11 bases remaining between them. The CDR3 is made up of 14 amino acids. CDR1 SGHVS and CDR2 FQNEAQ come from the germline V gene.

The J gene is TRBJ1-3, the V gene TRBV20-1, with unresolved D. The CDR3 is made up of 12 amino acids. Germline-derived CDR1 and CDR2 are DFQATT and SNEGSKA (reference sequence). V was cut by 6 bases and J by 4 bases, with 10 bases left in between. CDR3: CSAHSSGNTIYF. CDR3 DNA sequence: TGCAGTGCGCACTCCAGCGGAAACACCATATATTTT.

The rearrangement joins TRBV6-2 or TRBV6-3 to TRBJ2-5; TRBD2 aligns across 9 bases. V trimming: 2 bases; J trimming: 1 base; junction bases outside the gene matches: 8. Germline-derived CDR1 and CDR2 are MNHEY and SVGEGT. The CDR3 extends over 17 amino acids. The CDR3 is CASSYVLSGGTQETQYF. As DNA, the CDR3 is TGTGCCAGCAGTTACGTTCTTAGCGGGGGCACCCAAGAGACCCAGTACTTC.